These T cell receptor beta chains were read from a single sample in a study of blood T cell repertoires in COVID-19. The data were produced by immunoSEQ multiplex PCR, yet TCRdb's version contains in-frame clones alone and is incomplete. The sample comprises 85,000 to 90,000 clones, 86% of which are singletons, and 25% rests with the top ten. What was sequenced was peripheral blood. These receptors were taken from a human donor in a cohort sampled during active COVID-19. Each CDR3 is given with its conserved first and last residue. A D gene is named only where the DNA matches it firmly. The size of a clone is reported for some rows only, either as once, few or many, or as a class for expanded clones.

j_gene	len	d_gene	abundance	v_gene	CDR3aa	CDR3nt
TRBJ2-3	15	-	-	TRBV2	CASSEIGHSTDTQYF	TGTGCCAGCAGTGAAATTGGCCATTCCACAGATACGCAGTATTTT
TRBJ2-7	16	TRBD2	-	TRBV4-1	CASSQRAGGDSYEQYF	TGCGCCAGCAGCCAACGAGCGGGAGGCGACTCCTACGAGCAGTACTTC
TRBJ2-1	17	TRBD2	-	TRBV9	CASSGVGVAGPYNEQFF	TGTGCCAGCAGCGGCGTGGGGGTAGCGGGACCTTACAATGAGCAGTTCTTC
TRBJ1-1	14	-	-	TRBV2	CASSEGGGADEAFF	TGTGCCAGCAGTGAAGGTGGGGGGGCTGATGAAGCTTTCTTT
TRBJ2-7	15	-	-	TRBV25-1	CASSEGRPGSYEQYF	TGTGCCAGCAGTGAAGGTCGTCCGGGGTCCTACGAGCAGTACTTC
TRBJ1-5	12	-	-	TRBV7-9	CASSYNNQPQHF	TGTGCCAGCAGCTATAACAATCAGCCCCAGCATTTT
TRBJ2-7	16	-	-	TRBV28	CASSLGQGLYSYEQYF	TGTGCCAGCAGTTTAGGGCAGGGGCTTTACTCCTACGAGCAGTACTTC
TRBJ2-5	14	TRBD1	-	TRBV2	CASQDRGRSETQYF	TGTGCCAGCCAAGACAGGGGGCGATCGGAGACCCAGTACTTC
TRBJ1-2	12	-	-	TRBV18	CASSFNREGYTF	TGTGCCAGCTCATTCAACAGGGAGGGCTACACCTTC
TRBJ2-7	16	TRBD1	-	TRBV7-2	CASSPRGTGFTYEQYF	TGTGCCAGCAGCCCAAGGGGGACAGGTTTTACCTACGAGCAGTACTTC
TRBJ2-3	14	-	-	TRBV9	CASSGGGTTDTQYF	TGTGCCAGCAGCGGAGGGGGTACAACAGATACGCAGTATTTT
TRBJ2-7	14	TRBD2	-	TRBV6-5	CASHPSGRGYEQYF	TGTGCCAGCCACCCTAGCGGGAGGGGGTACGAGCAGTACTTC
TRBJ2-7	14	TRBD2	few	TRBV7-8	CASSLRDYIHEQYF	TGTGCCAGCAGCCTCCGGGACTACATTCACGAGCAGTACTTC
TRBJ2-7	15	TRBD1	-	TRBV9	CASSVGDRGSYEQYF	TGTGCCAGCAGCGTGGGGGACAGGGGGAGTTACGAGCAGTACTTC
TRBJ1-4	16	-	-	TRBV6-5	CASSYSKREANEKLFF	TGTGCCAGCAGTTACTCGAAGAGAGAGGCTAATGAAAAACTGTTTTTT
TRBJ2-5	15	TRBD2	-	TRBV19	CASSTRLAGLETQYF	TGTGCCAGTAGTACACGACTAGCGGGTTTGGAGACCCAGTACTTC
TRBJ1-1	14	-	-	TRBV7-9	CASSFRFPDTEAFF	TGTGCCAGCAGCTTCAGGTTCCCGGACACTGAAGCTTTCTTT
TRBJ2-3	11	-	-	TRBV6-5	CASSYIDTQYF	TGTGCCAGCAGTTATATTGATACGCAGTATTTT
TRBJ1-6	13	TRBD1	-	TRBV12-3/TRBV12-4	CASRQGLDSPLHF	TGTGCCAGCAGACAGGGGTTGGATTCACCCCTCCACTTT
TRBJ2-5	15	TRBD2	-	TRBV2	CASSGQLAGGETQYF	TGTGCCAGCAGCGGACAGCTAGCGGGGGGGGAGACCCAGTACTTC
TRBJ1-6	15	-	-	TRBV14	CASSQDGDYNSPLHF	TGTGCCAGCAGCCAAGATGGAGACTATAATTCACCCCTCCACTTT
TRBJ2-5	15	TRBD1	-	TRBV28	CASSSEGTGEETQYF	TGTGCCAGCAGTTCAGAAGGGACAGGGGAAGAGACCCAGTACTTC
TRBJ1-1	15	-	-	TRBV3-1/TRBV3-2	CASSQAAGVNTEAFF	TGTGCCAGCAGCCAAGCCGCCGGGGTGAACACTGAAGCTTTCTTT
TRBJ2-2	18	TRBD2	-	TRBV14	CASSPLLASGRLTGELFF	TGTGCCAGCAGCCCTTTACTGGCTAGCGGGAGACTAACCGGGGAGCTGTTTTTT
TRBJ2-3	16	TRBD2	-	TRBV29-1	CSARGSAGDSTDTQYF	TGCAGCGCCCGAGGGTCAGCGGGAGATAGCACAGATACGCAGTATTTT
TRBJ2-3	15	TRBD1	-	TRBV28	CASSLTGGSTDTQYF	TGTGCCAGCAGTCTGACAGGGGGGAGCACAGATACGCAGTATTTT
TRBJ1-4	16	-	-	TRBV19	CASSINLGDTGEKLFF	TGTGCCAGTAGTATAAATCTGGGAGATACGGGTGAAAAACTGTTTTTT
TRBJ2-5	17	TRBD2	-	TRBV6-1	CASSEALWRGGQETQYF	TGTGCCAGCAGTGAAGCGCTTTGGCGGGGGGGGCAAGAGACCCAGTACTTC
TRBJ1-1	14	TRBD1	-	TRBV6-5	CASTAGQGGTEAFF	TGTGCCAGCACCGCGGGACAGGGTGGAACTGAAGCTTTCTTT
TRBJ2-7	13	-	-	TRBV30	CAWSVRSLSEQYF	TGTGCCTGGAGTGTACGCAGTCTCAGCGAGCAGTACTTC
TRBJ1-2	15	-	-	TRBV2	CASREGRPRGYGYTF	TGTGCCAGCAGGGAGGGACGCCCGCGGGGCTATGGCTACACCTTC
TRBJ2-7	16	-	-	TRBV7-9	CASSLFPTNDIYEQYF	TGTGCCAGCAGCTTATTCCCGACAAACGATATCTACGAGCAGTACTTC